Each of the 26 T cell receptor beta chains below was sequenced from the same sample in a study of T cells after posttransplantation cyclophosphamide. Treatment was busulfan-fludarabine conditioning, a marrow graft, and cyclophosphamide on days +3 and +4. Assay: immunoSEQ multiplex PCR; the TCRdb copy retains only in-frame clones and omits some. The sample holds 20,000 or so clones, less than 80% seen once. Material: PBMCs, obtained after an allogeneic stem cell transplant with post-transplant cyclophosphamide. Receptors originate from a male patient between 25 and 40 years old who received an allogeneic stem cell transplant from a related donor, was CMV-positive, and had acute GVHD only. Certain T cells may be donor cells from the graft.

The rearrangement uses TRBV9 and TRBJ2-3; D is undetermined. CDR1 and CDR2 from the germline V gene are SGDLS and YYNGEE. This CDR3 region has 13 residues. V was shortened by 0 bases and J by 6 bases, with 8 bases between the two germline ends. Here the CDR3 DNA reads TGTGCCAGCAGCGTAGCCCCACAGGATACGCAGTATTTT. This encodes CASSVAPQDTQYF.

The chain carries TRBV11-2 and TRBJ2-5, with D possibly matching TRBD1 (5 bases). Germline-derived CDR1 and CDR2 are SGHAT and FQNNGV. The V end lost 1 base, the J end lost 5 bases, and 11 bases lay between the germline ends. The CDR3 spans 14 residues. In DNA form, the CDR3 reads TGTGCCAGCAGCTTAGTCTTAGGGGCCGAGACCCAGTACTTC. Translated: CASSLVLGAETQYF.

A few counts support this clone. The chain carries TRBV5-1 and TRBJ2-7; tentatively, D is TRBD2 (6 bases). This CDR3 region has 14 residues. V lost 0 bases to trimming and J lost 7 bases, with 14 bases between them. Per the germline V gene, CDR1 is SGHRS and CDR2 is YFSETQ. As DNA, the CDR3 is TGCGCCAGCAGCTTGGACGGAGGGCGTTTAGAGCAGTACTTC. It yields the protein CASSLDGGRLEQYF.

This clone was counted a single time. The rearrangement links TRBV5-4 to TRBJ1-6; 7 bases match TRBD1. Looked up from germline, CDR1 is SGHNT and CDR2 is YYREEE (reference sequence). J lost 7 bases, V lost 5 bases, and 6 bases had no gene match. The CDR3 is 14 residues long. The CDR3 bases are TGTGCCAGCAGTAGGGCAGGGGGGAATTCACCCCTCCACTTT. Translating gives CASSRAGGNSPLHF. Combining the CDR3 with reference TRBV5-4 and TRBJ1-6 gives the whole variable domain ETGVTQSPTHLIKTRGQQVTLRCSSQSGHNTVSWYQQALGQGPQFIFQYYREEENGRGNFPPRFSGLQFPNYSSELNVNALELDDSALYLCASSRAGGNSPLHFGNGTRLTVT.

V is TRBV18 and J is TRBJ2-3; 7 bases are shared with TRBD2. CDR1 KGHSH and CDR2 LQKENI come from the germline V gene. The CDR3 consists of 16 residues. J lost 1 base, V lost 2 bases, and 6 bases had no gene match. This chain's CDR3 is CASSPVLAGGTDTQYF. In nucleotides, the CDR3 is TGTGCCAGCTCACCAGTTCTCGCGGGGGGCACAGATACGCAGTATTTT.

The chain combines TRBV19 with TRBJ1-1; possible D gene TRBD1, 6 bases. Trimming left V 5 bases short and J 6 bases short, with 13 bases between. This CDR3 contains 13 residues. Germline CDR1 LNHDA, CDR2 SQIVND (reference sequence). CDR3 sequence: CASSGQPGAEAFF. The CDR3 DNA is TGTGCCAGTAGTGGACAGCCAGGGGCTGAAGCTTTCTTT.

Only a few counts were recorded for this clone. The J gene is TRBJ1-1, the V gene TRBV7-3; 9 bases map to TRBD1. The CDR3 consists of 12 residues. Germline V gene lookup returns CDR1 SGHTA and CDR2 FQGTGA. V trimming: 6 bases; J trimming: 9 bases; junction bases outside the gene matches: 5. CDR3 sequence reads: CASSSDRGKAFF. In DNA, the CDR3 is TGTGCCAGCAGTTCGGACAGGGGAAAAGCTTTCTTT.

This clone was seen a few times. The chain couples TRBV11-3 to TRBJ1-5; TRBD1 matches at 11 bases. CDR1 and CDR2 from the germline V gene are SGHNT and YENEEA. The V and J ends lost 5 bases and 0 bases, in that order; junction bases with no gene match: 6. The CDR3 contains 17 residues. CDR3 in amino acids: CASSPRDRGDSNQPQHF. CDR3 nucleotides: TGTGCCAGCAGCCCGCGGGACAGGGGGGATAGCAATCAGCCCCAGCATTTT.

The chain is built from TRBV27 and TRBJ1-1; a possible D gene is TRBD1 (5 bases). Trimming pared 2 bases from V and 6 bases from J, leaving 10 bases between. Germline CDR1 MNHEY, CDR2 SMNVEV (reference sequence). The CDR3 is 13 amino acids. The CDR3 region is CASSLGGGSEAFF. The CDR3 DNA sequence: TGTGCCAGCAGTTTAGGGGGGGGATCTGAAGCTTTCTTT.

The chain combines TRBV5-1 with TRBJ2-1; 9 nucleotides match TRBD2. CDR1 and CDR2 from the germline V gene are SGHRS and YFSETQ. The CDR3 runs to 15 residues. V lost 4 bases and J lost 1; bases outside the gene matches: 3. CDR3 region: CASSPSGNSYNEQFF. The CDR3 DNA reads as TGCGCCAGCAGCCCTAGCGGGAATTCCTACAATGAGCAGTTCTTC.

The V gene is TRBV18, the J gene TRBJ1-1; TRBD1 matches 8 bases. V trimming: 3 bases; J trimming: 3 bases; junction bases outside the gene matches: 0. The CDR3 is made up of 13 amino acids. The V gene's germline CDR1 is KGHSH and CDR2 LQKENI. In DNA, the CDR3 is TGTGCCAGCTCACCGGGACAGGACACTGAAGCTTTCTTT. Translation gives CASSPGQDTEAFF.

The rearrangement joins TRBV6-5 to TRBJ2-3; 7 bases fit TRBD2. Germline V CDR1 and CDR2: MNHEY, SVGAGI. The CDR3 runs to 16 residues. Trimming at V came to 2 bases and at J to 0 bases, leaving 5 bases not matched to a gene. The CDR3: CASSYVTGGSTDTQYF. For the CDR3, the DNA is TGTGCCAGCAGTTACGTTACGGGGGGAAGCACAGATACGCAGTATTTT.

The chain carries TRBV14 and TRBJ2-5; tentatively, D is TRBD2 (6 bases). V was cut by 2 bases and J by 2 bases, with 12 bases left in between. Germline CDR1 and CDR2: SGHDN and FVKESK. The CDR3 totals 15 residues. CDR3 protein: CASSQYTSRQETQYF. CDR3 DNA sequence: TGTGCCAGCAGCCAATACACTAGCAGGCAAGAGACCCAGTACTTC.

This CDR3 reads CASSLSGNQPQHF. The CDR3 DNA follows: TGTGCCAGCAGCTTGTCGGGCAATCAGCCCCAGCATTTT. The rearrangement links TRBV5-8 to TRBJ1-5; unclear D gene. In germline, CDR1 is SGHTS, CDR2 YDEGEE. This CDR3 contains 13 residues. Between the trimmed V and J ends, which lost 1 base and 2 bases, there was a span of 4 bases.

The chain links TRBV5-1 to TRBJ2-2; perhaps TRBD2 as D (6 bases). Germline V gene sequence: CDR1 SGHRS, CDR2 YFSETQ. Trimming shortened V by 0 bases and J by 6 bases, and 9 bases separated the two germline ends. The CDR3 covers 14 residues. The CDR3 is CASSLEWGAGELFF. As DNA, the CDR3 is TGCGCCAGCAGCTTGGAATGGGGGGCCGGGGAGCTGTTTTTT. Using reference TRBV5-1 and TRBJ2-2 for the parts outside the CDR3, the full variable domain is KAGVTQTPRYLIKTRGQQVTLSCSPISGHRSVSWYQQTPGQGLQFLFEYFSETQRNKGNFPGRFSGRQFSNSRSEMNVSTLELGDSALYLCASSLEWGAGELFFGEGSRLTVL.

This chain connects TRBV7-9 to TRBJ2-7; D may be TRBD1 (6 bases). V shed 5 bases and J shed 11 bases, with 19 bases lying between them. CDR1 is SEHNR and CDR2 is FQNEAQ in the germline V gene (reference sequence). The CDR3 is 13 residues long. CDR3 sequence reads: CASSRPGQGFKYF. For the CDR3, the DNA is TGTGCCAGCAGCCGGCCGGGACAAGGGTTTAAGTACTTC.

The chain has TRBV6-1 and TRBJ2-1, with TRBD2 matching 8 bases. V gave up 2 bases and J gave up 7 bases; unmatched junction bases: 7. The CDR3 loop spans 15 amino acids. Germline V gene lookup returns CDR1 MNHNS and CDR2 SASEGT. The DNA of the CDR3 is TGTGCCAGCAGTGAACTCGGACTAGCATTAAATGAGCAGTTCTTC. This translates into CASSELGLALNEQFF.

The chain carries TRBV5-6 and TRBJ1-4; 7 bases fit TRBD1. Germline V gene data show CDR1 as SGHDT and CDR2 as YYEEEE. The J segment lost 10 bases and the V segment lost 0 bases, leaving 6 bases of the junction unmatched. This CDR3 comprises 14 residues. The DNA of the CDR3 is TGTGCCAGCAGCTTGGGACAGGGCATGGGAAAACTGTTTTTT. Its translation is CASSLGQGMGKLFF.

The chain employs TRBV2 and TRBJ2-7; D is possibly TRBD2 (5 bases). Between the trimmed V and J ends, which lost 6 bases and 2 bases, there was a span of 17 bases. The CDR3 is 15 amino acids. CDR1 SNHLY and CDR2 FYNNEI come from the germline V gene. CDR3 region: CASRNRERVTYEQYF. The CDR3 DNA follows: TGTGCCAGCAGGAACCGGGAAAGAGTGACCTACGAGCAGTACTTC.

The sample holds a few counts of this clone. The CDR3: CASSLSPTYNEQFF. The DNA for the CDR3 is TGCGCCAGCAGCTTAAGCCCAACCTACAATGAGCAGTTCTTC. This chain connects TRBV5-1 to TRBJ2-1; D unresolved. Deletions cut 2 bases from V and 2 bases from J, with 8 bases between. The CDR3 length is 14 residues. From germline, CDR1 is SGHRS and CDR2 YFSETQ.

This chain connects TRBV6-1 to TRBJ1-1, with D possibly being TRBD1 (6 bases). V lost 8 bases and J 1 base, leaving 14 bases between the germline ends. There are 14 residues in the CDR3. Germline CDR1 reads MNHNS; CDR2 reads SASEGT. DNA for the CDR3: TGTGCCAGCTTGAAATGGGGGCGGAACACTGAAGCTTTCTTT. Translating gives CASLKWGRNTEAFF.

The chain is built from TRBV18 and TRBJ2-7, with D unclear. Germline assignment: CDR1 KGHSH and CDR2 LQKENI. This CDR3 has 14 amino acids. Trimming shortened V by 3 bases and J by 4 bases, and 13 bases separated the two germline ends. The DNA of the CDR3 is TGTGCCAGCTCACCTCCCGAGATGAGTTACGAGCAGTACTTC. Amino acids: CASSPPEMSYEQYF.

The chain has TRBV7-2 and TRBJ2-7; possible D gene TRBD2, 6 bases. Trimming removed 5 bases from V and 2 bases from J, with 19 bases in between. Germline V gene data show CDR1 as SGHTA and CDR2 as FQGNSA. The CDR3 covers 16 residues. The DNA for the CDR3 is TGTGCCAGCAGCCAAGAAGCAGGGAGGAACCCCTACGAGCAGTACTTC. Translated, it gives CASSQEAGRNPYEQYF.

The chain employs TRBV5-1 and TRBJ1-6, with TRBD1 as a possible D gene (5 bases). CDR1 SGHRS and CDR2 YFSETQ come from the germline V gene. This CDR3 is 15 amino acids long. Trimming left V 4 bases short and J 8 bases short, with 16 bases between. The CDR3 loop reads CASSPQVGADSPLHF. DNA for the CDR3: TGCGCCAGCAGCCCCCAGGTAGGGGCGGATTCACCCCTCCACTTT.

In its sample, this clone is medium-sized. V and J are TRBV5-1 and TRBJ1-1, with a possible D match to TRBD1 (6 bases). The length of the CDR3 is 14 residues. Trimming took 4 bases from V and 0 from J, leaving 10 bases between them. Germline CDR1 SGHRS, CDR2 YFSETQ. CDR3 sequence: CASSGGQMNTEAFF. The CDR3, as DNA: TGCGCCAGCAGCGGAGGACAGATGAACACTGAAGCTTTCTTT. Based on the CDR3 plus reference TRBV5-1 and TRBJ1-1, the full variable domain is KAGVTQTPRYLIKTRGQQVTLSCSPISGHRSVSWYQQTPGQGLQFLFEYFSETQRNKGNFPGRFSGRQFSNSRSEMNVSTLELGDSALYLCASSGGQMNTEAFFGQGTRLTVV.

This clone was counted between two and nine times. This rearrangement joins TRBV4-3 to TRBJ2-3; D call uncertain. The CDR3 is 14 amino acids. The V end lost 6 bases, the J end lost 1 base, and 11 bases lay between the germline ends. CDR1 LGHNA and CDR2 YSLEER come from the germline V gene. CDR3 DNA sequence: TGCGCCAGCAGTCCGGGTCATGGCACAGATACGCAGTATTTT. Translating gives CASSPGHGTDTQYF.